This TCR beta chain was captured in a study of T cell repertoires in cytomegalovirus infection. Looking at the study overall: CMV infection together with matching HLA type was indicated by public TCR beta signatures.

TCRdb reprocessed the reads with MiXCR, giving one entry per CDR3 protein. The sample comprises about 130,000 distinct CDR3 sequences, 7% to 10% of which are singletons, and about 9.5% rests with the top ten. Trimming stripped 1 base from V and 5 bases from J, with 5 bases between. The CDR3 is 11 residues long. Germline CDR1 reads DFQATT; CDR2 reads SNEGSKA (reference sequence). The sample holds a few counts of this clonotype. Antigen unknown. Study outcomes and limitations: Based on cumulative public TCR beta family frequency, carriers of CMV plus the relevant HLA were identified. In two of eight donors, the top clonotype was HLA-C-restricted CMV-specific.

The specimen was PBMCs. The chain uses TRBV20-1 and TRBJ2-5; the D gene is possibly TRBD2 (5 bases). The source is a human donor in good health (CMV status not recorded). Some clones in this sample may be carry-over from other donors' samples. The CDR3 region is CSARGEETQYF. In DNA, the CDR3 is TGCAGTGCTAGAGGGGAGGAGACCCAGTACTTC.